This record looks at one TCR beta chain sequence and its context. For TCRbeta, the library was prepared with unique molecular identifiers. TCRdb reanalysed the PCR reads using MiXCR and keeps one entry per CDR3 protein. In the table there are 800,000 to 1,000,000 distinct CDR3 sequences, roughly 29% of which are singletons. This entry belongs to a study of T-cell reconstitution after alpha-beta-depleted transplantation in children. V shed 3 bases and J 2 bases; nucleotides not matched to a gene: 4. Germline V gives CDR1 DFQATT, CDR2 SNEGSKA (reference sequence). This CDR3 comprises 13 residues. This sequence was found in a boy under two years old who had a stem cell transplant for SCID, so the T cells may come from the graft donor. This specimen consisted of PBMCs, mostly from graft donor cells, obtained 360 days after TCRalphabeta/CD19-depleted stem cell transplant. J is TRBJ2-7 and V is TRBV20-1; 7 nucleotides agree with TRBD2. This chain's CDR3 is CSARGGPTYEQYF. CDR3 in DNA: TGCAGTGCTAGGGGAGGGCCCACCTACGAGCAGTACTTC.